These 25 T cell receptor beta chains were sequenced from one sample in a study of blood T cell repertoires in COVID-19 (dated by TCRdb to the early 2020s). Libraries came from the immunoSEQ multiplex PCR assay. This immuneACCESS table, as held by TCRdb, lists in-frame sequences with V and J called but not all clones. Of the missing ones, under half trace to an unresolved V gene in checked studies; the others have no known cause. The sample profile shows some 530,000 clones; 75% to 90% of them were found once. The ten largest clones represent approximately 2.9% of the sample. Material: peripheral blood. All receptors come from a human donor in a cohort sampled during active COVID-19.

The chain joins TRBV28 to TRBJ1-6; TRBD1 is a possible D gene (5 bases). V was shortened by 6 bases and J by 4 bases, with 10 bases between the two germline ends. Germline CDR1 is MDHEN and CDR2 is SYDVKM. The CDR3 contains 14 residues. The CDR3 nucleotides read TGTGCCAGCAGGATTCGGGGGTATAATTCACCCCTCCACTTT. This sequence encodes CASRIRGYNSPLHF.

This sequence joins TRBV11-2 and TRBJ2-3; 8 bases agree with TRBD1. The V segment lost 4 bases and the J segment 0 bases; nucleotides outside the gene matches: 9. The CDR3 loop spans 17 amino acids. CDR1 is SGHAT, CDR2 FQNNGV, per germline. This chain's CDR3 is CASSYVPGQASTDTQYF. DNA of the CDR3: TGTGCCAGCAGCTACGTCCCGGGACAGGCTAGCACAGATACGCAGTATTTT. Based on the CDR3 plus reference TRBV11-2 and TRBJ2-3, the full variable domain is EAGVAQSPRYKIIEKRQSVAFWCNPISGHATLYWYQQILGQGPKLLIQFQNNGVVDDSQLPKDRFSAERLKGVDSTLKIQPAKLEDSAVYLCASSYVPGQASTDTQYFGPGTRLTVL.

There are a few counts of this clone. This sequence joins TRBV7-3 and TRBJ1-5, with 9 bases identical to TRBD1. J gave up 9 bases and V 5 bases, and 8 bases lay outside the gene matches. Germline assignment: CDR1 SGHTA and CDR2 FQGTGA. The CDR3 has 14 amino acids. The CDR3 spells CASSRRQGERPQHF. As DNA, the CDR3 is TGTGCCAGCAGCAGACGACAGGGGGAAAGGCCCCAGCATTTT. Using reference TRBV7-3 and TRBJ1-5 for the parts outside the CDR3, the full variable domain is GAGVSQTPSNKVTEKGKYVELRCDPISGHTALYWYRQSLGQGPEFLIYFQGTGAADDSGLPNDRFFAVRPEGSVSTLKIQRTERGDSAVYLCASSRRQGERPQHFGDGTRLSIL.

The chain is built from TRBV10-3 and TRBJ1-6, with 8 bases aligning to TRBD1. The CDR3 is 17 amino acids. Germline V CDR1 and CDR2: ENHRY, SYGVKD. Losses at the gene ends were 0 bases for V and 7 bases for J; bases not matched to a gene: 8. The CDR3 coding sequence is TGTGCCATCAGTGAGTCCAGGGGGACAGGAGCGAATTCACCCCTCCACTTT. As protein: CAISESRGTGANSPLHF.

The chain links TRBV30 to TRBJ1-2; D is uncertain. Trimming removed 0 bases from V and 6 bases from J, with 8 bases in between. The CDR3 is 12 residues long. The germline V gene has CDR1 GTSNPN and CDR2 SVGIG (reference sequence). The CDR3 loop reads CAWSVSSNGYTF. The CDR3 DNA is TGTGCCTGGAGTGTAAGCTCCAATGGCTACACCTTC.

A few counts support this clone. This chain connects TRBV28 to TRBJ1-1, with D uncertain. The CDR3 is made up of 14 amino acids. V shed 2 bases and J shed 1 base, with 8 bases lying between them. Germline lookup yields CDR1 MDHEN and CDR2 SYDVKM. The CDR3 DNA reads TGTGCCAGCAGTTTACCGGGAGGGAACACTGAAGCTTTCTTT. Protein product: CASSLPGGNTEAFF.

V usage is TRBV5-4 and J usage is TRBJ2-5; 8 bases map to TRBD1. Germline V lookup: CDR1 SGHNT, CDR2 YYREEE (reference sequence). CDR3 length: 15 residues. V shed 4 bases and J 6 bases; nucleotides not matched to a gene: 11. The CDR3 coding sequence is TGTGCCAGCAGCCTCGAGTGGACAGGGACGCAGACCCAGTACTTC. It codes for CASSLEWTGTQTQYF.

This clone has a handful of counts. This chain joins TRBV15 and TRBJ1-6, with 7 bases aligning to TRBD1. V was pared by 0 bases and J by 6 bases, with 2 bases of the junction left unmatched. The CDR3 is 15 residues long. Germline CDR1 LNHNV, CDR2 YYDKDF (reference sequence). The CDR3, as DNA: TGTGCCACCAGCAGAGATAGGGACAGTAATTCACCCCTCCACTTT. Translation: CATSRDRDSNSPLHF.

The gene calls are TRBV7-2 and TRBJ2-2, with 11 bases identical to TRBD1. Germline V lookup: CDR1 SGHTA, CDR2 FQGNSA. The CDR3 covers 16 residues. The V and J ends lost 4 bases and 6 bases, in that order; junction bases with no gene match: 7. The CDR3 region has the DNA TGTGCCAGCAGCTCCTGGACAGGGGGCGCTCCCGGGGAGCTGTTTTTT. This sequence encodes CASSSWTGGAPGELFF.

This sequence joins TRBV25-1 and TRBJ2-5; weak D call: TRBD1 (5 bases). The germline gives CDR1 MGHDK, CDR2 SYGVNS. The CDR3 runs 15 residues. The V and J ends lost 4 bases and 3 bases respectively, with 15 bases between them. CDR3: CASSAQGRAKETQYF. The CDR3 region has the DNA TGTGCCAGCAGTGCCCAGGGTAGGGCTAAAGAGACCCAGTACTTC. The whole variable domain, remainder taken from reference TRBV25-1 and TRBJ2-5, is EADIYQTPRYLVIGTGKKITLECSQTMGHDKMYWYQQDPGMELHLIHYSYGVNSTEKGDLSSESTVSRIRTEHFPLTLESARPSHTSQYLCASSAQGRAKETQYFGPGTRLLVL.

The chain employs TRBV9 and TRBJ2-3; no clear D gene. Germline CDR1 reads SGDLS; CDR2 reads YYNGEE. V lost 0 bases and J 2 bases, leaving 7 bases between the germline ends. The CDR3 runs 14 residues. CDR3 residues: CASSVEEYTDTQYF. CDR3 coding DNA: TGTGCCAGCAGCGTAGAAGAGTACACAGATACGCAGTATTTT.

The rearrangement uses TRBV19 and TRBJ2-3; TRBD1 is a possible D gene (6 bases). The CDR3 is made up of 14 amino acids. CDR1 and CDR2 from the germline V gene are LNHDA and SQIVND (reference sequence). Trimming shortened V by 11 bases and J by 0 bases, and 15 bases separated the two germline ends. The CDR3 is CAHRDDPSTDTQYF. CDR3 DNA: TGTGCCCACAGGGACGATCCTAGCACAGATACGCAGTATTTT.

The CDR3 is CASSPRGGGGEQYF. The CDR3 nucleotides are TGTGCCAGTAGTCCCCGAGGTGGGGGAGGGGAGCAGTACTTC. The chain couples TRBV19 to TRBJ2-7; 7 bases match TRBD2. The CDR3 is 14 amino acids. V lost 5 bases to trimming and J lost 7 bases; unmatched junction nucleotides: 11. Per the germline V gene, CDR1 is LNHDA and CDR2 is SQIVND (reference sequence).

This clone was seen a few times. The J gene is TRBJ1-1, the V gene TRBV4-3; no clear D. Germline V gene sequence: CDR1 LGHNA, CDR2 YSLEER. The CDR3 is made up of 14 amino acids. Between the trimmed V and J ends, which lost 0 bases and 0 bases, there was a span of 5 bases. CDR3 sequence (DNA): TGCGCCAGCAGCCAAGATACGGTGAACACTGAAGCTTTCTTT. Its translation: CASSQDTVNTEAFF.

This clone was recorded at least ten times. The V gene is TRBV7-2, the J gene TRBJ2-5; the D gene is possibly TRBD2 (6 bases). V lost 5 bases and J lost 4, with 20 bases in between. The CDR3 consists of 16 residues. Looked up from germline, CDR1 is SGHTA and CDR2 is FQGNSA. CDR3 in DNA: TGTGCCAGCAGCCCAAACCGGGGGAATGGGAGAGAGACCCAGTACTTC. Protein sequence: CASSPNRGNGRETQYF.

The chain uses TRBV7-3 and TRBJ2-1; 11 bases map to TRBD2. The germline gives CDR1 SGHTA, CDR2 FQGTGA. CDR3 size: 15 residues. Losses at the gene ends were 4 bases for V and 9 bases for J; bases not matched to a gene: 8. CDR3 amino acids: CASSSILAGVTEQFF. CDR3 bases: TGTGCCAGCAGCTCCATACTAGCGGGAGTAACTGAGCAGTTCTTC.

This clone was seen only once. The chain is built from TRBV12-3 or TRBV12-4 and TRBJ1-2; 8 bases map to TRBD1. This CDR3 contains 13 residues. The J segment lost 6 bases and the V segment lost 5 bases, leaving 5 bases of the junction unmatched. DNA for the CDR3: TGTGCCAGCAGTCCACAGGGGGGGAATGGCTACACCTTC. Encoded protein: CASSPQGGNGYTF.

The chain links TRBV18 to TRBJ1-5, with D perhaps TRBD1 (6 bases). Germline CDR1 reads KGHSH; CDR2 reads LQKENI. The V end was cut by 5 bases, the J end by 4 bases, with 9 bases between. This CDR3 spans 13 amino acids. The CDR3 nucleotides read TGTGCCAGCTCAGCCCAGGGGAATCAGCCCCAGCATTTT. Protein: CASSAQGNQPQHF.

V gene TRBV5-8 combines with J gene TRBJ1-2; 8 nucleotides agree with TRBD1. J gave up 8 bases and V 4 bases, and 16 bases lay outside the gene matches. The CDR3 totals 16 residues. Germline CDR1 and CDR2: SGHTS and YDEGEE. CDR3 sequence (DNA): TGTGCCAGCAGCCTATGGCCAGGGGGCCAAGGAGGAGGCTACACCTTC. Its translation is CASSLWPGGQGGGYTF.

The CDR3 bases are TGTGCCTGGAGTGTGGCCGGAGCAACCCAGTACTTC. Protein: CAWSVAGATQYF. V and J are TRBV30 and TRBJ2-5; D unclear. With 0 bases removed from V and 8 bases from J, the gap between germline ends came to 10 bases. CDR3 length: 12 amino acids. Germline lookup yields CDR1 GTSNPN and CDR2 SVGIG (reference sequence).

The V call is TRBV3-1 (or the pseudogene TRBV3-2), the J call TRBJ2-2, with 8 bases identical to TRBD2. Germline V gene lookup returns CDR1 LGHDT and CDR2 YNNKEL (reference sequence). The CDR3 has 15 amino acids. V was pared by 1 base and J by 4 bases, with 2 bases of the junction left unmatched. CDR3 protein: CASSQAGRGTGELFF. The DNA for the CDR3 is TGTGCCAGCAGCCAAGCCGGGAGGGGCACCGGGGAGCTGTTTTTT.

V gene TRBV2 combines with J gene TRBJ1-2; 7 bases are a match to TRBD1. CDR1 and CDR2 (germline): SNHLY, FYNNEI. This CDR3 comprises 14 residues. The trim removed 5 bases at V and 6 bases at J, leaving 9 bases unmatched. The CDR3: CASSSRQGANGYTF. The CDR3 DNA follows: TGTGCCAGCAGTTCCCGACAGGGAGCGAATGGCTACACCTTC. The variable domain in full, completed from reference TRBV2 and TRBJ1-2, reads EPEVTQTPSHQVTQMGQEVILRCVPISNHLYFYWYRQILGQKVEFLVSFYNNEISEKSEIFDDQFSVERPDGSNFTLKIRSTKLEDSAMYFCASSSRQGANGYTFGSGTRLTVV.

The chain employs TRBV18 and TRBJ2-7; D is unresolved. The germline V gene encodes CDR1 KGHSH and CDR2 LQKENI. CDR3 length: 14 amino acids. V gave up 2 bases and J gave up 6 bases, with 14 bases separating them. CDR3 coding DNA: TGTGCCAGCTCACCAGCTGACACAAATTCCGAGCAGTACTTC. Protein sequence: CASSPADTNSEQYF.

This CDR3 is CASSRGLAESSYEQYF. As DNA, the CDR3 is TGCGCCAGCAGCCGAGGACTAGCTGAGAGCTCCTACGAGCAGTACTTC. This chain uses TRBV4-3 with TRBJ2-7; 8 bases align to TRBD2. J lost 0 bases, V lost 4 bases, and 8 bases had no gene match. CDR1 LGHNA and CDR2 YSLEER come from the germline V gene. The CDR3 sequence is 16 residues long.

This clone was recorded only once. Additional DNA sequences in this sample encode the identical CDR3. This rearrangement joins TRBV9 to TRBJ2-6; D is possibly TRBD1 (6 bases). The CDR3 has 16 amino acids. V lost 4 bases to trimming and J lost 4 bases, with 15 bases between them. Germline loops: CDR1 SGDLS, CDR2 YYNGEE. The CDR3 protein is CASSPRTAPGANVLTF. The CDR3 region has the DNA TGTGCCAGCAGCCCCCGGACAGCGCCCGGGGCCAACGTCCTGACTTTC.